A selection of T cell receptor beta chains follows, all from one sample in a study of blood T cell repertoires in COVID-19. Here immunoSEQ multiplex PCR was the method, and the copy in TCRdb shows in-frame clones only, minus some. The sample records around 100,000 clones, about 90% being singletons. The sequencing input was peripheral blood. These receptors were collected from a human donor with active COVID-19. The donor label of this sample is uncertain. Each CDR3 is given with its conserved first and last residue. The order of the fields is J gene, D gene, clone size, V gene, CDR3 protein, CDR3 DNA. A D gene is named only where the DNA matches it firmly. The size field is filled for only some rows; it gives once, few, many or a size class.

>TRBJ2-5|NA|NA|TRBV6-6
CASRLGAETQYF
TGTGCCAGCAGATTGGGGGCAGAGACCCAGTACTTC
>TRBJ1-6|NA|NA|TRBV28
CASSWETGQGWNSPLHF
TGTGCCAGCAGTTGGGAAACAGGGCAAGGGTGGAATTCACCCCTCCACTTT
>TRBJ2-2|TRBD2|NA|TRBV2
CASRSSGGRRDTGELFF
TGTGCCAGCAGGTCTAGCGGGGGTCGTCGTGACACCGGGGAGCTGTTTTTT
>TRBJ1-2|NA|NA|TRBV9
CASSVGAGALNGYTF
TGTGCCAGCAGCGTAGGCGCAGGGGCGCTTAATGGCTACACCTTC
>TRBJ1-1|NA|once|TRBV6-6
CASSYRGSNTEAFF
TGTGCCAGCAGTTACCGCGGGTCGAACACTGAAGCTTTCTTT
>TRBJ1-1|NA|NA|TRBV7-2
CASSLDSPTEAFF
TGTGCCAGCAGCTTGGACAGTCCCACTGAAGCTTTCTTT
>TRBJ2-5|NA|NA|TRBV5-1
CASSLATSEETQYF
TGCGCCAGCAGCTTGGCCACGAGCGAAGAGACCCAGTACTTC
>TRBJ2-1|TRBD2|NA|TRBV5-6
CASSFKRGGYNEQFF
TGTGCCAGCAGCTTTAAGCGGGGTGGCTACAATGAGCAGTTCTTC
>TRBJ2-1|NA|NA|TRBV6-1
CASSEVGRGREQFF
TGTGCCAGCAGTGAAGTCGGCAGGGGCAGGGAGCAGTTCTTC
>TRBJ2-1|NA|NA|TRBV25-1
CASSEFKGNIANEQFF
TGTGCCAGCAGTGAATTCAAGGGGAATATCGCGAATGAGCAGTTCTTC
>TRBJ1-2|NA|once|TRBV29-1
CSVTIGALGGGYTF
TGCAGCGTGACGATCGGAGCTTTGGGGGGTGGCTACACCTTC
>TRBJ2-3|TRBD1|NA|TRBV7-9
CASSSPGQGVSDTQYF
TGTGCCAGCAGCTCCCCCGGACAGGGGGTTTCAGATACGCAGTATTTT
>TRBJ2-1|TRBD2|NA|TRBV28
CASSENPGLARNEQFF
TGTGCCAGCAGTGAGAACCCGGGACTAGCGCGCAATGAGCAGTTCTTC
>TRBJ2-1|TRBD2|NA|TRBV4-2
CASSRQTSGGSYNEQFF
TGTGCCAGCAGCCGACAGACTAGCGGGGGTTCCTACAATGAGCAGTTCTTC
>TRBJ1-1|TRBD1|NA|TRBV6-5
CASSKVTGVHTEAFF
TGTGCCAGCAGTAAGGTAACAGGGGTCCACACTGAAGCTTTCTTT
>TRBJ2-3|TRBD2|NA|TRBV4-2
CASSQDRGGNTDTQYF
TGTGCCAGCAGCCAAGATCGGGGAGGGAACACAGATACGCAGTATTTT
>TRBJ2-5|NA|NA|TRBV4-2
CASSQAGGQGETQYF
TGTGCCAGCAGCCAAGCGGGGGGCCAGGGAGAGACCCAGTACTTC
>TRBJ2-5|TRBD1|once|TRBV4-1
CASSQGDGQGPRETQYF
TGCGCCAGCAGCCAGGGGGACGGACAGGGTCCGAGGGAGACCCAGTACTTC
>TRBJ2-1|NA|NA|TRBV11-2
CASSLDPGDEQFF
TGTGCCAGCAGCTTAGACCCAGGGGATGAGCAGTTCTTC
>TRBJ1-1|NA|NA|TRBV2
CASRYRVGTEAFF
TGTGCCAGCAGGTACAGGGTAGGGACTGAAGCTTTCTTT
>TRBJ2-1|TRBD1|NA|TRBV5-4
CASSLDGGQRNEQFF
TGTGCCAGCAGCTTGGATGGGGGACAGCGAAACGAGCAGTTCTTC
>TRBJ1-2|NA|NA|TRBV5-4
CASSFSGQSNYGYTF
TGTGCCAGCAGCTTTTCCGGACAGTCTAACTATGGCTACACCTTC
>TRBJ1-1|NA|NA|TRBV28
CASRPGTPEELRNTEAFF
TGTGCCAGCAGACCCGGGACACCCGAGGAGTTGAGGAACACTGAAGCTTTCTTT
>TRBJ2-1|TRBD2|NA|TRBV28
CASSFSGDLYNEQFF
TGTGCCAGCAGCTTTAGCGGGGACCTCTACAATGAGCAGTTCTTC
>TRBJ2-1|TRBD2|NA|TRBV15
CATSRDFPSGGENEQFF
TGTGCCACCAGCAGAGATTTCCCCAGCGGGGGGGAAAATGAGCAGTTCTTC
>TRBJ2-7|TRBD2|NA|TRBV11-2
CASSLERAGGFYSYEQYF
TGTGCCAGCAGCTTAGAGCGAGCGGGGGGGTTTTACTCCTACGAGCAGTACTTC
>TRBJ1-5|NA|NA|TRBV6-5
CASTERFGQPQHF
TGTGCCAGCACGGAGCGGTTTGGGCAGCCCCAGCATTTT
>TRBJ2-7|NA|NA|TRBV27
CASSLRRVGSYEQYF
TGTGCCAGCAGTTTACGCAGGGTTGGATCCTACGAGCAGTACTTC
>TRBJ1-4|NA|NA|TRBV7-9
CASSPRTLNEKLFF
TGTGCCAGCAGCCCGAGGACACTCAATGAAAAACTGTTTTTT
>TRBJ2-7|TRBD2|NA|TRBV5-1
CASSLGGGAFYEQYF
TGCGCCAGCAGCTTGGGCGGGGGGGCTTTTTACGAGCAGTACTTC
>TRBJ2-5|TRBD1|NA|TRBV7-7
CASSLGRVGGELETQYF
TGTGCTAGCAGCTTGGGGCGAGTAGGGGGCGAGTTAGAGACCCAGTACTTC
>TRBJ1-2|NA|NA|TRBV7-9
CASSLVRIRGYTF
TGTGCCAGCAGCTTAGTACGCATTAGAGGCTACACCTTC
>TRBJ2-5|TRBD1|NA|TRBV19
CASSIKYGQGLETQYF
TGTGCCAGTAGTATAAAATACGGACAGGGTTTGGAGACCCAGTACTTC
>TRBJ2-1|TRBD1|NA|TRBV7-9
CASSPTGTVPSNEQFF
TGTGCCAGCAGCCCAACCGGGACAGTTCCCAGCAATGAGCAGTTCTTC
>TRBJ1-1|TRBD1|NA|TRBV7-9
CASSPQGAHMNTEAFF
TGTGCCAGCAGCCCACAGGGGGCCCACATGAACACTGAAGCTTTCTTT
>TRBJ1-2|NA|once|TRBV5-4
CASSFSPGEGYGYTF
TGTGCCAGCAGCTTTTCCCCGGGAGAGGGGTATGGCTACACCTTC
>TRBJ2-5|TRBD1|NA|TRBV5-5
CASSPDRPGGTQYF
TGTGCCAGCAGCCCGGACAGGCCTGGGGGGACCCAGTACTTC
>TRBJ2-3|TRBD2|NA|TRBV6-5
CASSYGAGVADTQYF
TGTGCCAGCAGTTACGGAGCGGGGGTGGCAGATACGCAGTATTTT
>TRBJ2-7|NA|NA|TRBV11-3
CASIPRLSMGSYEQYF
TGTGCCAGCATCCCTAGACTCAGCATGGGCTCCTACGAGCAGTACTTC
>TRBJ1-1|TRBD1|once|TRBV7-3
CASSDRGPLDEAFF
TGTGCCAGCAGCGACAGGGGGCCCCTAGACGAAGCTTTCTTT